This T cell receptor beta chain was obtained from a study of T cells in Graves' hyperthyroidism and ophthalmopathy. Study-level points and caveats: In the analysis, a 13 V-J model separated ophthalmopathy from stable hyperthyroidism. In the blood, most expanded thyroid clonotypes above 0.001 appeared as well.

Germline assignment: CDR1 SGHAT and CDR2 FQNNGV. This CDR3 has 13 residues. V was cut by 2 bases and J by 5 bases, with 9 bases left in between. Amplification yielded TCR beta CDR3 regions, with RNA transcripts as the source. First-round RT-PCR with HTBI primers amplified the TCR CDR3 region. TCRdb reprocessed the multiplex PCR reads with MiXCR, giving one entry per CDR3 protein. The sample contains fewer than 300,000 distinct CDR3 sequences, 25% to 30% of which appear only once. In this sample, this clonotype turned up a few times. Its specificity is unknown. The specimen sequenced was blood. This TCR came from a man aged 35-49 years with Graves' hyperthyroidism that later progressed to Graves' ophthalmopathy. This sequence joins TRBV11-2 and TRBJ2-5, with D unresolved. CDR3 amino acids: CASSLFSKETQYF. CDR3 DNA sequence: TGTGCCAGCAGCTTATTTAGCAAGGAGACCCAGTACTTC.